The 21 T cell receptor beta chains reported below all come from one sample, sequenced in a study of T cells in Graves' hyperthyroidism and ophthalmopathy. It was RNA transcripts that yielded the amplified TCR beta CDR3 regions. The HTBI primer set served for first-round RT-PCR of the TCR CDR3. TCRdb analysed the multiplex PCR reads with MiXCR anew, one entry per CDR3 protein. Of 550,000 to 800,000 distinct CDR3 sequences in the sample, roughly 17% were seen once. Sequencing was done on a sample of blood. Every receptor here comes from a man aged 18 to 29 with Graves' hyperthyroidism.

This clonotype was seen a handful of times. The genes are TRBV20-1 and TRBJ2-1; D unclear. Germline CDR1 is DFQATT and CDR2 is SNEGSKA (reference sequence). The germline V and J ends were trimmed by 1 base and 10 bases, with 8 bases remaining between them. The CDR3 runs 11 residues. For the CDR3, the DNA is TGCAGTGCTAGAGCCCGTGGCGAGCAGTTCTTC. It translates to CSARARGEQFF.

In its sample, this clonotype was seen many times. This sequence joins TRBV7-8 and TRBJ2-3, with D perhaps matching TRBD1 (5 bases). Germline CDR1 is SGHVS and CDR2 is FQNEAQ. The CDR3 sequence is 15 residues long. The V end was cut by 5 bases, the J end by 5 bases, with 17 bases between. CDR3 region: CASSARAMTLDTQYF. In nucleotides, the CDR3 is TGTGCCAGCAGCGCCAGGGCCATGACGTTAGATACGCAGTATTTT.

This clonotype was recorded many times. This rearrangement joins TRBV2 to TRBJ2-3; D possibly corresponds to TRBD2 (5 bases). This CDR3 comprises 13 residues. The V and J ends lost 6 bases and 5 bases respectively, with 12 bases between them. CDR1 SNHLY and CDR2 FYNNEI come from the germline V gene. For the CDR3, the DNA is TGTGCCAGCAGAGGCCCCGGGGTAGATACGCAGTATTTT. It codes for CASRGPGVDTQYF. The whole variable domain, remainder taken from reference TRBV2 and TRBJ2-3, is EPEVTQTPSHQVTQMGQEVILRCVPISNHLYFYWYRQILGQKVEFLVSFYNNEISEKSEIFDDQFSVERPDGSNFTLKIRSTKLEDSAMYFCASRGPGVDTQYFGPGTRLTVL.

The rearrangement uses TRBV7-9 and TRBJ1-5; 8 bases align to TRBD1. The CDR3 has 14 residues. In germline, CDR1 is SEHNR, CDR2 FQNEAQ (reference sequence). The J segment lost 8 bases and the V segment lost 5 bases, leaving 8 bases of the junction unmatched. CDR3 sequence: CASSPDRVAEPQHF. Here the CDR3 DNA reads TGTGCCAGCAGCCCGGACAGGGTGGCTGAGCCCCAGCATTTT. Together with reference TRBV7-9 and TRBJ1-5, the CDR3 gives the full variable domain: DTGVSQNPRHKITKRGQNVTFRCDPISEHNRLYWYRQTLGQGPEFLTYFQNEAQLEKSRLLSDRFSAERPKGSFSTLEIQRTEQGDSAMYLCASSPDRVAEPQHFGDGTRLSIL.

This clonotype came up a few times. The CDR3 spells CASSQDRSWARRLYYGYTF. CDR3 sequence (DNA): TGCGCCAGCAGCCAAGATAGGTCCTGGGCCAGGCGACTTTACTATGGCTACACCTTC. The V and J genes are TRBV4-3 and TRBJ1-2, with no clear D. The germline CDR1 and CDR2 sequences are LGHNA and YSLEER. Trimming removed 0 bases at V and 3 bases at J, with 23 bases between. This CDR3 spans 19 amino acids.

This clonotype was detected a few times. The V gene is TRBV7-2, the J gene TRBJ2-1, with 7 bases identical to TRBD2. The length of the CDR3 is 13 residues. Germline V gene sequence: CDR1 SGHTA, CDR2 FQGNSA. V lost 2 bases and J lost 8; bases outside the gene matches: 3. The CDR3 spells CASSLFLADEQFF. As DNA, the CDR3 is TGTGCCAGCAGCTTATTCCTAGCGGATGAGCAGTTCTTC.

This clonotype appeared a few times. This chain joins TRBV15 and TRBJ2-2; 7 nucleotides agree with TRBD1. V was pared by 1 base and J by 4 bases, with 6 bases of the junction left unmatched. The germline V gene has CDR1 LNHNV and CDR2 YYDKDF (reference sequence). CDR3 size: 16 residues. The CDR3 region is CATSRGGAGGTGELFF. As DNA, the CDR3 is TGTGCCACCAGCAGAGGAGGGGCAGGGGGCACCGGGGAGCTGTTTTTT.

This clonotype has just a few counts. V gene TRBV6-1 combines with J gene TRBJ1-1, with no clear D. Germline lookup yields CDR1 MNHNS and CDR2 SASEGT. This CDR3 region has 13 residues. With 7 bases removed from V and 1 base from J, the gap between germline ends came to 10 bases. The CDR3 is CASIETGNTEAFF. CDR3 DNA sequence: TGTGCCAGCATAGAAACTGGGAACACTGAAGCTTTCTTT.

The CDR3 sequence is CASSTYGTGSTYGYTF. CDR3 coding DNA: TGTGCCAGCAGTACGTACGGGACAGGGTCGACCTATGGCTACACCTTC. The chain recombines TRBV3-1 with TRBJ1-2; 9 nucleotides agree with TRBD1. In germline, CDR1 is LGHDT, CDR2 YNNKEL (reference sequence). V trimming: 6 bases; J trimming: 4 bases; junction bases outside the gene matches: 12. There are 16 residues in the CDR3.

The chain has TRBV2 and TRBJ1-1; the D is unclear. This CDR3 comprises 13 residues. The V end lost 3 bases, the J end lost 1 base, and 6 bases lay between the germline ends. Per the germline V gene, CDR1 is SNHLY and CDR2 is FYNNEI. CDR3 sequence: CASSEVKNTEAFF. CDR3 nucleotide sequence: TGTGCCAGCAGTGAGGTCAAGAACACTGAAGCTTTCTTT.

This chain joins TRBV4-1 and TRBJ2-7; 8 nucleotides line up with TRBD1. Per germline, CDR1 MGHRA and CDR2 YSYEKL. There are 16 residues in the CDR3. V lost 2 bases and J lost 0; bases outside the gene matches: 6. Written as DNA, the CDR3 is TGCGCCAGCAGCCAACCTCGGGACAGGCGCTCCTACGAGCAGTACTTC. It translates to CASSQPRDRRSYEQYF.

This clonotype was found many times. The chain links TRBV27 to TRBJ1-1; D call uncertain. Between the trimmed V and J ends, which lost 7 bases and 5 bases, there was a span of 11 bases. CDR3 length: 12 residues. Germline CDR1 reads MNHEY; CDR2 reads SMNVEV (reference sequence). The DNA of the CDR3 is TGTGCCAGCAAATCGTGGGGAACTGAAGCTTTCTTT. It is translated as CASKSWGTEAFF.

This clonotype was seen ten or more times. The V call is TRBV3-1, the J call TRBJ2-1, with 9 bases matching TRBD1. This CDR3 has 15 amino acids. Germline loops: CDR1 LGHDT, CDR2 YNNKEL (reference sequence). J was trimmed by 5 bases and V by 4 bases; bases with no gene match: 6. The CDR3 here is CASSLDRGVNNEQFF. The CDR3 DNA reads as TGTGCCAGCAGCCTCGACAGGGGGGTTAACAATGAGCAGTTCTTC.

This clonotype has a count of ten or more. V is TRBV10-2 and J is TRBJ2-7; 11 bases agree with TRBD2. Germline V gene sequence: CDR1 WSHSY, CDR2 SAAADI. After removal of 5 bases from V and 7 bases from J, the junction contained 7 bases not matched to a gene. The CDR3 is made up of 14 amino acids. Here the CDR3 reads CASSLTSGDGEQYF. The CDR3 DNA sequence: TGCGCCAGCAGTTTGACTAGCGGGGATGGGGAGCAGTACTTC.

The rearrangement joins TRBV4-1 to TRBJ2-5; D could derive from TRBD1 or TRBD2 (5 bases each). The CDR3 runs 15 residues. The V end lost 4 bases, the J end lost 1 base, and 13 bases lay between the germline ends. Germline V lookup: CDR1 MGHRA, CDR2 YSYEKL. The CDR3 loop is CASSPLSGPQETQYF. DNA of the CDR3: TGCGCCAGCAGCCCCTTGTCGGGGCCCCAAGAGACCCAGTACTTC.

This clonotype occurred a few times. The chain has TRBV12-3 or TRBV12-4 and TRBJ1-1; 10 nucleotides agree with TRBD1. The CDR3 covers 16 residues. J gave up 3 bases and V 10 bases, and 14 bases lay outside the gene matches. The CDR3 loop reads CATRYGDRGSHTEAFF. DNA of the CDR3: TGTGCCACCAGATACGGGGACAGGGGATCGCACACTGAAGCTTTCTTT.

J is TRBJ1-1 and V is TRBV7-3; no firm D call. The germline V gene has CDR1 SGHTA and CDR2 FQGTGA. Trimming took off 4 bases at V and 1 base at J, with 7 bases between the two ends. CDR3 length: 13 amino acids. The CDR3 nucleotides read TGTGCCAGCAGCTCCCAATGGAACACTGAAGCTTTCTTT. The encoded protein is CASSSQWNTEAFF. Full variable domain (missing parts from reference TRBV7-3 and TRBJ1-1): GAGVSQTPSNKVTEKGKYVELRCDPISGHTALYWYRQSLGQGPEFLIYFQGTGAADDSGLPNDRFFAVRPEGSVSTLKIQRTERGDSAVYLCASSSQWNTEAFFGQGTRLTVV.

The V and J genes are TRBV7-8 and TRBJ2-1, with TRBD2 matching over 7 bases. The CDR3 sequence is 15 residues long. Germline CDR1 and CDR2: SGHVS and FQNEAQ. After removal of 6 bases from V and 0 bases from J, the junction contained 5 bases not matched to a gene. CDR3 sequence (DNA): TGTGCCAGCAGTTGGGGGGGGAGCTCCTACAATGAGCAGTTCTTC. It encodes CASSWGGSSYNEQFF.

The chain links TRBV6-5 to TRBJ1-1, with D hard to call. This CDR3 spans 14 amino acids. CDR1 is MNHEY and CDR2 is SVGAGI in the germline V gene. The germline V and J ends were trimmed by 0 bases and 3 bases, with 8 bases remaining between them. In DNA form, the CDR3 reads TGTGCCAGCAGTTACTCGCGGCGGGACACTGAAGCTTTCTTT. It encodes CASSYSRRDTEAFF.

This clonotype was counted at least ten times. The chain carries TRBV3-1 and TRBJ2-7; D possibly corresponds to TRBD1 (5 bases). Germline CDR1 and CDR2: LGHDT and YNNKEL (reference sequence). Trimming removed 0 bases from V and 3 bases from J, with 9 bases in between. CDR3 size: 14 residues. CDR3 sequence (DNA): TGTGCCAGCAGCCAAGAACCAGGGATCTACGAGCAGTACTTC. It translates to CASSQEPGIYEQYF.

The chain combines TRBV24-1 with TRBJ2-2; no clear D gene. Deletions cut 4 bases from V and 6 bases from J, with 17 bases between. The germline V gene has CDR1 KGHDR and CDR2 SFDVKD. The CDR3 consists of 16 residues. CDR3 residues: CATSDPDPRTAGELFF. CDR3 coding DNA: TGTGCCACCAGTGACCCGGATCCGCGGACGGCCGGGGAGCTGTTTTTT.